The sequence of this T cell receptor (beta chain) was determined in a study of blood T cell repertoires in COVID-19. In germline, CDR1 is ENHRY, CDR2 SYGVKD. Trimming took 2 bases from V and 8 from J; bases not matched to a gene: 4. The CDR3 extends over 13 amino acids. This clone was seen only a few times. The study recruited people aged about 18 to 95 years across around 24 US areas. The study assigned cohorts using participant-reported clinical history. Cohort 3 donors counted as recovered after two negative PCRs, clearance, or resolved symptoms. Study processing details: It was from reference gene primer amplification that nucleated cell counts were estimated. Measured with immunoSEQ multiplex PCR; TCRdb has only the in-frame clones, and not every one. That table gives V, J and clone size, and the DNA gave D and trimming. Of hundreds of thousands of clones listed, about 89% are singletons.

The chain combines TRBV10-3 with TRBJ1-1, with TRBD1 identical over 8 bases. The source material was PBMCs or T cells enriched from blood (not recorded which). This TCR was recovered from a woman in her 40s who had recovered from COVID-19. CDR3 region: CAISEGQGPEAFF. DNA for the CDR3: TGTGCCATCAGTGAGGGACAGGGCCCGGAAGCTTTCTTT.